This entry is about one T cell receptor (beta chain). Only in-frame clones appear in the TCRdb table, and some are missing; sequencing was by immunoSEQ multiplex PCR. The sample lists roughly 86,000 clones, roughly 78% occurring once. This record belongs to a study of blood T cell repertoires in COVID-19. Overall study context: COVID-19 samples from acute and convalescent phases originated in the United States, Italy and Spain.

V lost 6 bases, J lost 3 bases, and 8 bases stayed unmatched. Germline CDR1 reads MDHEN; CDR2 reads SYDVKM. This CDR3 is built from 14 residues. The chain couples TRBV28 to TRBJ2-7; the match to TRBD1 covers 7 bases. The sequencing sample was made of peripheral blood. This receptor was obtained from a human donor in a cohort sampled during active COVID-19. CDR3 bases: TGTGCCAGCAGGGGATATCGACAGGGCTACGAGCAGTACTTC. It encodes CASRGYRQGYEQYF.